This T cell receptor (beta chain) came from a study of CD8+ T cells in alopecia areata. Study in general: Treated patients were given 5 to 10 mg oral tofacitinib twice daily. Disease severity was quantified as SALT score of affected scalp area.

Broader study findings: Because of a solitary nonresponder, the connection of baseline CD8+ expansion to response stays uncertain. For patients receiving tofacitinib, scalp clonality and expanded CD8+ clones among the top 100 significantly decreased.

Treatment noted: oral pan-JAK inhibitor, 5-10 mg twice daily. V lost 3 bases and J 4 bases, leaving 10 bases between the germline ends. CDR1 and CDR2 (germline): SGHRS, YFSETQ. CDR3 length: 14 amino acids. Following RNA extraction, reverse transcription yielded cDNA that acted as the sequencing template. Sequenced by immunoSEQ multiplex PCR; TCRdb stores in-frame clones only, minus some. This sample carries around 190,000 clones, approximately 60% of them seen once, and the ten largest clones take 0.65% to 0.7%. As for this clone: Its antigen remains unknown.

The sequencing here drew on CD4+ T cells sorted from blood, taken at week 4, from a patient treated with tofacitinib. The chain joins TRBV5-1 to TRBJ2-2; D unclear. The TCR originated in a human donor with alopecia areata. CDR3 loop: CASSSRPGTGELFF. CDR3 nucleotides: TGCGCCAGCAGCTCAAGACCGGGCACCGGGGAGCTGTTTTTT.